Presented here are 23 T cell receptor beta chains from one specimen sequenced in a study of control samples from healthy donors and cancer patients. Sequencing was performed with immunoSEQ multiplex PCR; in TCRdb, only in-frame clones are kept and a portion is missing. The sample has about 130,000 clones; over 85% are singletons. Sequenced sample: blood. The source of these receptors is a man aged 30 to 39 in good health.

This sequence joins TRBV4-1 and TRBJ1-3; D not resolved. The germline V and J ends were trimmed by 0 bases and 0 bases, with 9 bases remaining between them. The CDR3 loop spans 16 amino acids. The germline gives CDR1 MGHRA, CDR2 YSYEKL. In DNA form, the CDR3 reads TGCGCCAGCAGCCAAGATTGGGGTGGCTCTGGAAACACCATATATTTT. Its translation is CASSQDWGGSGNTIYF.

CDR3 residues: CASSLTQTGAYNEQFF. The CDR3 DNA follows: TGTGCCAGCAGCTTAACGCAGACTGGGGCCTACAATGAGCAGTTCTTC. The chain recombines TRBV7-3 with TRBJ2-1, with D unclear. V lost 0 bases and J 2 bases, leaving 11 bases between the germline ends. This CDR3 is 16 amino acids long. Germline V gene sequence: CDR1 SGHTA, CDR2 FQGTGA.

The rearrangement uses TRBV7-9 and TRBJ2-1, with D unresolved. V was shortened by 1 base and J by 5 bases, with 6 bases between the two germline ends. CDR3 length: 13 residues. Germline-derived CDR1 and CDR2 are SEHNR and FQNEAQ (reference sequence). CDR3 bases: TGTGCCAGCAGCTTAGGCCGTGACAATGAGCAGTTCTTC. Translating gives CASSLGRDNEQFF.

The chain has TRBV6-2 or TRBV6-3 and TRBJ2-5; D possibly uses TRBD1 or TRBD2 (6 bases each). V lost 2 bases and J lost 5, with 15 bases in between. Germline-derived CDR1 and CDR2 are MNHEY and SVGEGT. This CDR3 comprises 15 residues. In nucleotides, the CDR3 is TGTGCCAGCAGTTACGGAAGGGGGGCCGGCGAGACCCAGTACTTC. It translates to CASSYGRGAGETQYF.

The chain employs TRBV11-3 and TRBJ2-5; weak D call: TRBD2 (7 bases). CDR3 length: 15 amino acids. Germline CDR1 SGHNT, CDR2 YENEEA. Trimming took off 1 base at V and 1 base at J, with 10 bases between the two ends. This CDR3 reads CASSLGRGPQETQYF. The CDR3 DNA sequence: TGTGCCAGCAGCTTAGGGCGGGGGCCCCAAGAGACCCAGTACTTC.

This clone was recorded once. Other DNA sequences from this sample encode an identical CDR3 as well. The chain employs TRBV6-5 and TRBJ1-5, with D possibly matching TRBD1 (5 bases). CDR3 length equals 13 residues. The germline V and J ends were trimmed by 6 bases and 1 base, with 7 bases remaining between them. Germline CDR1 MNHEY, CDR2 SVGAGI. The CDR3: CASSWDSNQPQHF. The CDR3 bases are TGTGCCAGCAGCTGGGACAGCAATCAGCCCCAGCATTTT.

V and J are TRBV30 and TRBJ2-3, with TRBD1 matching 9 bases. This CDR3 is 14 amino acids long. V trimming: 2 bases; J trimming: 6 bases; junction bases outside the gene matches: 6. CDR1 and CDR2 (germline): GTSNPN, SVGIG (reference sequence). CDR3 DNA: TGTGCCTGGAGTTCCGACAGGGGGGTCGATACGCAGTATTTT. Protein product: CAWSSDRGVDTQYF.

This clone was observed once. The V call is TRBV5-1, the J call TRBJ2-1, with 11 bases matching TRBD2. This CDR3 is built from 16 residues. Germline V CDR1 and CDR2: SGHRS, YFSETQ. V lost 4 bases and J lost 5; bases outside the gene matches: 8. The CDR3 bases are TGCGCCAGCAGCCTATCGGGACTAGCGGCGGACAATGAGCAGTTCTTC. Translated: CASSLSGLAADNEQFF.

The count of this clone is one. The V gene is TRBV10-3, the J gene TRBJ1-2; maybe TRBD1 (5 bases). V was pared by 6 bases and J by 0 bases, with 8 bases between. This CDR3 spans 13 amino acids. Looked up from germline, CDR1 is ENHRY and CDR2 is SYGVKD. The DNA of the CDR3 is TGTGCCATCAGCCGGGACCCTAACTATGGCTACACCTTC. Translation: CAISRDPNYGYTF.

The chain recombines TRBV15 with TRBJ2-1; D assignment may be TRBD1 or TRBD2 (5 bases each). The CDR3 length is 16 residues. Germline CDR1 reads LNHNV; CDR2 reads YYDKDF (reference sequence). V lost 3 bases, J lost 0 bases, and 12 bases lay in between. CDR3 sequence: CATSRMGRSSYNEQFF. For the CDR3, the DNA is TGTGCCACCAGCAGGATGGGACGGAGCTCCTACAATGAGCAGTTCTTC.

V and J are TRBV6-5 and TRBJ2-5; 7 nucleotides align to TRBD1. The germline CDR1 and CDR2 sequences are MNHEY and SVGAGI. Trimming at V came to 2 bases and at J to 2 bases, leaving 5 bases not matched to a gene. The CDR3 extends over 15 amino acids. The CDR3 reads CASSYQDRAQETQYF. As DNA, the CDR3 is TGTGCCAGCAGTTACCAAGACAGGGCACAAGAGACCCAGTACTTC.

The V gene is TRBV7-2, the J gene TRBJ2-1; no firm D call. The V end was cut by 5 bases, the J end by 6 bases, with 11 bases between. In germline, CDR1 is SGHTA, CDR2 FQGNSA. The CDR3 has 13 amino acids. CDR3 protein: CASSPRVPNEQFF. The DNA for the CDR3 is TGTGCCAGCAGCCCCCGCGTCCCCAATGAGCAGTTCTTC.

The gene calls are TRBV19 and TRBJ2-7; maybe TRBD2 (5 bases). This CDR3 is built from 13 residues. Germline V gene lookup returns CDR1 LNHDA and CDR2 SQIVND (reference sequence). Trimming shortened V by 1 base and J by 3 bases, and 7 bases separated the two germline ends. CDR3 sequence (DNA): TGTGCCAGTAGTATAGGACGGGACTACGAGCAGTACTTC. This gives the protein CASSIGRDYEQYF.

Only one count was recorded for this clone. This chain connects TRBV30 to TRBJ1-5; D might be TRBD1 (5 bases). Looked up from germline, CDR1 is GTSNPN and CDR2 is SVGIG (reference sequence). Deletions cut 0 bases from V and 7 bases from J, with 10 bases between. The CDR3 has 13 residues. The chain's CDR3 is CAWSVQGGQPQHF. The DNA of the CDR3 is TGTGCCTGGAGTGTCCAGGGCGGGCAGCCCCAGCATTTT.

The chain links TRBV5-4 to TRBJ2-7; 7 bases agree with TRBD1. V was pared by 3 bases and J by 2 bases, with 8 bases of the junction left unmatched. This CDR3 region has 15 residues. From germline, CDR1 is SGHNT and CDR2 YYREEE (reference sequence). CDR3 in amino acids: CASSWGQQNTYEQYF. CDR3 coding DNA: TGTGCCAGCAGCTGGGGACAGCAAAACACCTACGAGCAGTACTTC.

V is TRBV27 and J is TRBJ2-7, with 8 bases aligning to TRBD2. V was clipped by 7 bases and J by 4 bases; unmatched bases: 12. Germline CDR1 is MNHEY and CDR2 is SMNVEV (reference sequence). CDR3 length equals 15 residues. CDR3 bases: TGTGCCAGCACCCTTAGAGGGACTAGGTGGTACGAGCAGTACTTC. Its protein product is CASTLRGTRWYEQYF.

V gene TRBV30 combines with J gene TRBJ1-1, with 7 bases identical to TRBD1. The V gene's germline CDR1 is GTSNPN and CDR2 SVGIG (reference sequence). The CDR3 is 14 residues long. V dropped 3 bases and J dropped 3; count of bases not matched to a gene: 7. This CDR3 is CAWRLTGSDTEAFF. As DNA, the CDR3 is TGTGCCTGGAGGTTGACAGGGTCGGACACTGAAGCTTTCTTT.

The chain has TRBV9 and TRBJ1-2, with D possibly TRBD1 on 6 matching bases. Germline V CDR1 and CDR2: SGDLS, YYNGEE. Trimming took 3 bases from V and 6 from J, leaving 18 bases between them. This CDR3 spans 15 amino acids. CDR3 sequence reads: CASSAGRGKVDGYTF. The CDR3 nucleotides are TGTGCCAGCAGCGCCGGCAGGGGAAAGGTAGATGGCTACACCTTC.

The CDR3 sequence is CASSLRVNYEQYF. The CDR3 nucleotides are TGTGCCAGCAGTTTGAGGGTAAACTACGAGCAGTACTTC. The chain is built from TRBV27 and TRBJ2-7; a weak D match, TRBD2 (5 bases). The CDR3 runs to 13 residues. The V gene's germline CDR1 is MNHEY and CDR2 SMNVEV (reference sequence). Trimming cost V 3 bases and J 3 bases, with 9 bases left between them.

V is TRBV29-1 and J is TRBJ2-7; 7 bases match TRBD1. With 4 bases clipped from V and 3 bases from J, the junction kept 3 bases outside the gene matches. The CDR3 contains 12 residues. From germline, CDR1 is SQVTM and CDR2 ANQGSEA. CDR3 region: CSVAGTDYEQYF. CDR3 nucleotides: TGCAGCGTTGCAGGGACAGACTACGAGCAGTACTTC.

The gene calls are TRBV4-1 and TRBJ2-2; 8 bases are a match to TRBD1. Trimming took 1 base from V and 3 from J; bases not matched to a gene: 7. CDR3 length: 17 residues. CDR1 is MGHRA, CDR2 YSYEKL, per germline. CDR3 in amino acids: CASSQVLGTGYTGELFF. The CDR3 DNA follows: TGCGCCAGCAGCCAAGTACTCGGGACAGGATACACCGGGGAGCTGTTTTTT.

The genes are TRBV19 and TRBJ1-1; tentative D call: TRBD1 (5 bases). CDR3 size: 13 residues. The germline CDR1 and CDR2 sequences are LNHDA and SQIVND (reference sequence). The V and J ends lost 5 bases and 0 bases respectively, with 7 bases between them. DNA for the CDR3: TGTGCCAGTAGTCGGACACTGAACACTGAAGCTTTCTTT. Amino acids: CASSRTLNTEAFF.

The J gene is TRBJ1-5, the V gene TRBV19; TRBD1 might be the D (5 bases). Germline CDR1 reads LNHDA; CDR2 reads SQIVND (reference sequence). Trimming took 6 bases from V and 0 from J, leaving 15 bases between them. The CDR3 has 16 amino acids. CDR3 sequence (DNA): TGTGCCAGTAGGGGGACTTTGCGTGGTAGCAATCAGCCCCAGCATTTT. This codes for CASRGTLRGSNQPQHF.